Presented here are 2 T cell receptor beta chains from one specimen sequenced in a study of T cell responses to AZD1222 COVID-19 vaccine. The data were produced by immunoSEQ multiplex PCR, yet TCRdb's version contains in-frame clones alone and is incomplete. There are roughly 120,000 clones in the sample; approximately 86% occur only once, and about 16% lies in the top ten. The sequences come from peripheral blood, collected 28 days after the second AZD1222 dose. Source of these receptors: an adult who received the AZD1222 COVID-19 vaccine.

The CDR3 loop reads CAWSVLDRSYTF. The CDR3 nucleotides read TGTGCCTGGAGTGTGCTGGACCGGAGCTACACCTTC. The genes are TRBV30 and TRBJ1-2, with no clear D. The germline V and J ends were trimmed by 0 bases and 9 bases, with 11 bases remaining between them. This CDR3 contains 12 residues. The germline V gene encodes CDR1 GTSNPN and CDR2 SVGIG (reference sequence).

The rearrangement joins TRBV19 to TRBJ1-2; 8 nucleotides align to TRBD1. Trimming at V came to 5 bases and at J to 4 bases, leaving 9 bases not matched to a gene. Per germline, CDR1 LNHDA and CDR2 SQIVND (reference sequence). CDR3 length equals 15 residues. The CDR3 loop is CASSPDPTGAYGYTF. DNA of the CDR3: TGTGCCAGTAGTCCCGACCCGACAGGGGCCTATGGCTACACCTTC.